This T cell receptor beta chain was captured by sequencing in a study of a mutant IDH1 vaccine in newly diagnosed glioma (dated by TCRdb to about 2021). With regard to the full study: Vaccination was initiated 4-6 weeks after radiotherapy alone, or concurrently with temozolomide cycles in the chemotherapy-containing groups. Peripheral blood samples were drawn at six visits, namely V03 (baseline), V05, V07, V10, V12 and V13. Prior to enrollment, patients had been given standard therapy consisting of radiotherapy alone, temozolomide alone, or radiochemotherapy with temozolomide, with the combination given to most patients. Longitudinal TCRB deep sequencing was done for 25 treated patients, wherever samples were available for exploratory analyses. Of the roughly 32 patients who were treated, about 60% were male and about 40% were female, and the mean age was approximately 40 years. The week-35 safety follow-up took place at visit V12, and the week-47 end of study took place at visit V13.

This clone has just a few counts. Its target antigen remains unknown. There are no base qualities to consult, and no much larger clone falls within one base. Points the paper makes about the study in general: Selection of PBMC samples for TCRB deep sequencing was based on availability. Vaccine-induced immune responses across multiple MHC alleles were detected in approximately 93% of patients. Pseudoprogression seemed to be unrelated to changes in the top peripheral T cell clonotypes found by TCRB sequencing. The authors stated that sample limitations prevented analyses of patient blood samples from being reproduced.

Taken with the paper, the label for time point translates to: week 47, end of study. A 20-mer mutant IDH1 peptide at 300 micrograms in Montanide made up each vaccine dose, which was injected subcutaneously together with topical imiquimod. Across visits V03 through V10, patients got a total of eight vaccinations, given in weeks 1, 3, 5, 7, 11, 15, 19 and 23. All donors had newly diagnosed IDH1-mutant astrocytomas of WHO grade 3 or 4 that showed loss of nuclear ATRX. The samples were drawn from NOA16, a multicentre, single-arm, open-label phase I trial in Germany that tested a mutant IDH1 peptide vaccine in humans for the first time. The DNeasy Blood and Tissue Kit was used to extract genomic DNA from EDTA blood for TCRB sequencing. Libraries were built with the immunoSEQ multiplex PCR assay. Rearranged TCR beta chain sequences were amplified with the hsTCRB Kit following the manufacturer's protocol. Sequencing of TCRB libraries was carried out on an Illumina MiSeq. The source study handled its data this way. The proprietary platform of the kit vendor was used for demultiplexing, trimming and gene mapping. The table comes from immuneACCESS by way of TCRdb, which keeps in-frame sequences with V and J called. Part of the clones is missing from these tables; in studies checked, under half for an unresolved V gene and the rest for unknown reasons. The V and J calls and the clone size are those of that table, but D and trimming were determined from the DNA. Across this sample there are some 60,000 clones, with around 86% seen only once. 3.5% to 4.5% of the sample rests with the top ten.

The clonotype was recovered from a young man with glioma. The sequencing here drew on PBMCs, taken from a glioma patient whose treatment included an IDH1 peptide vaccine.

In nucleotides, the sequence is TGTGCCAGCAGTGGACAGGATCCTTCCCCCAATAGCAATCAGCCCCAGCATTTT. The translation is CASSGQDPSPNSNQPQHF. The chain couples TRBV2 to TRBJ1-5; the D gene is perhaps TRBD1, from 6 matching bases. Based on the germline V gene, the CDR1 and CDR2 sequences are SNHLY and FYNNEI. Trimming at the junction amounts to 4 bases on V and 0 bases on J, and the germline ends lie 19 bases apart. The CDR3 starts with the cysteine, ends with the phenylalanine, and has 18 residues. Only the CDR3 DNA is retained, 54 bases long and in frame from the first base. The reference TRBV2 and TRBJ1-5 proteins fill in what lies around the CDR3, so the full variable domain reads EPEVTQTPSHQVTQMGQEVILRCVPISNHLYFYWYRQILGQKVEFLVSFYNNEISEKSEIFDDQFSVERPDGSNFTLKIRSTKLEDSAMYFCASSGQDPSPNSNQPQHFGDGTRLSIL.